This T cell receptor beta chain was captured by sequencing in a study of blood T cell repertoires in COVID-19. Study overall: Researchers got acute and convalescent COVID-19 samples from the United States, Italy and Spain. PBMCs, B-cell-depleted T cells, or T cells provided the cDNA or gDNA that made up the material.

This clone has only a few counts. In the original analysis: Reference gene primer amplification gave estimated nucleated cell counts. Profiled with immunoSEQ multiplex PCR; TCRdb holds only in-frame clones, not every one. The V and J calls and the clone size are those of that table, but D and trimming were determined from the DNA. The sample holds roughly 230,000 clones; 89% are singletons and the top ten take roughly 4.8%. The sequenced sample was peripheral blood. This sequence was found in a woman aged 40-49 years who had recovered from COVID-19.

The CDR3 DNA reads as TGTGCCAGCAGCTTAGATCGGCCACTAGCAGCGAGCGGAGAGACCCAGTACTTC. Its translation is CASSLDRPLAASGETQYF. The J gene is TRBJ2-5, the V gene TRBV7-2, with TRBD2 as a possible D gene (6 bases). CDR1 and CDR2 from the germline V gene are SGHTA and FQGNSA. The V gene lost 1 base and the J gene lost 4 bases, with 22 bases spanning the gap. This CDR3 spans 18 amino acids.